The sequence of this TCR beta chain was determined in a study of cytomegalovirus exposure and HLA in healthy donors. Whole-study findings and limits: The authors later linked a missense DCLRE1C variant to TCR beta V- and J-gene trimming. Later work found that TCR association rates differed between HLA loci; DRB1 had the most and HLA-C the fewest.

PCR was performed using 60 Vbeta and 13 Jbeta primers. TCRdb's copy holds only in-frame clones and misses some; the assay was immunoSEQ multiplex PCR. The sample holds some 90,000 clones, 70% to 85% seen once. V was shortened by 1 base and J by 3 bases, with 4 bases between the two germline ends. The germline V gene encodes CDR1 SNHLY and CDR2 FYNNEI. There are 13 residues in the CDR3. Regarding this clone: The antigen remains undetermined.

The rearrangement joins TRBV2 to TRBJ2-1; unclear D gene. This receptor was obtained from a man in his 60s in good health and CMV-seronegative. Sequenced material: PBMCs. For the CDR3, the DNA is TGTGCCAGCAGTGAAGGCAGCTACAATGAGCAGTTCTTC. It encodes CASSEGSYNEQFF.